Following are 9 T cell receptor beta chains from one sample sequenced in a study of T cell responses to AZD1222 COVID-19 vaccine. The data were produced by immunoSEQ multiplex PCR, yet TCRdb's version contains in-frame clones alone and is incomplete. The sample lists 150,000 or so clones, 86% occurring once. The sequencing used peripheral blood, collected on day 0 of MenACWY control vaccination. The receptors come from an adult in good health.

In its sample, this clone was seen a few times. V and J are TRBV24-1 and TRBJ1-1, with D possibly TRBD1 on 5 matching bases. CDR3 length equals 15 residues. Between the trimmed V and J ends, which lost 7 bases and 0 bases, there was a span of 14 bases. CDR1 KGHDR and CDR2 SFDVKD come from the germline V gene. The CDR3 region is CATRRGDAMNTEAFF. The CDR3 bases are TGTGCCACCAGAAGAGGGGATGCCATGAACACTGAAGCTTTCTTT.

This clone turned up a few times. The V and J genes are TRBV7-3 and TRBJ2-2; D is undetermined. Germline assignment: CDR1 SGHTA and CDR2 FQGTGA. Trimming pared 2 bases from V and 6 bases from J, leaving 7 bases between. This CDR3 spans 13 amino acids. The CDR3 region is CASSLVYSGELFF. The CDR3 DNA sequence: TGTGCCAGCAGCTTAGTTTATTCCGGGGAGCTGTTTTTT.

Turning to this clone: The junction departs from germline at one end; a sequencing error may be responsible. The J gene is TRBJ1-1, the V gene TRBV6-1; D gene uncertain. The CDR3 spans 13 residues. Germline V gene data show CDR1 as MNHNS and CDR2 as SASEGT. The CDR3: CASGEDMNTEAFF. The CDR3 DNA follows: TGTGCCAGCGGTGAAGACATGAACACTGAAGCTTTCTTT.

CDR3 DNA: TGTGCCAGCAGCCAAGGGGGCCGGGACACAGATACGCAGTATTTT. Residues: CASSQGGRDTDTQYF. V and J are TRBV3-1 (or the pseudogene TRBV3-2) and TRBJ2-3; D tentatively reads TRBD1 or TRBD2 (5 bases each). Trimming shortened V by 1 base and J by 2 bases, and 10 bases separated the two germline ends. CDR3 size: 15 residues. CDR1 is LGHDT and CDR2 is YNNKEL in the germline V gene (reference sequence).

This rearrangement joins TRBV25-1 to TRBJ1-1, with 8 bases that match TRBD1. The V gene's germline CDR1 is MGHDK and CDR2 SYGVNS. The CDR3 covers 13 residues. V trimming: 3 bases; J trimming: 11 bases; junction bases outside the gene matches: 8. CDR3 sequence (DNA): TGTGCCAGCAGTGACACAGGGGGGATACTGGCTTTCTTT. Protein product: CASSDTGGILAFF.

V and J are TRBV27 and TRBJ1-5; D gene uncertain. The CDR3 covers 17 residues. Germline CDR1 is MNHEY and CDR2 is SMNVEV (reference sequence). V shed 3 bases and J shed 2 bases, with 17 bases lying between them. The CDR3 sequence is CASSFQFSGSGNQPQHF. The DNA for the CDR3 is TGTGCCAGCAGTTTTCAATTCTCGGGGTCGGGCAATCAGCCCCAGCATTTT.

Comments on this clone: Germline is not matched at one junction end, which may reflect a read error. V is TRBV6-5 and J is TRBJ1-1, with TRBD1 identical over 7 bases. The CDR3 is 13 amino acids. Per germline, CDR1 MNHEY and CDR2 SVGAGI. The chain's CDR3 is CASRGQPLAEAFF. CDR3 nucleotide sequence: TGTGCGAGCAGGGGACAGCCGCTGGCTGAAGCTTTCTTT.

This chain joins TRBV27 and TRBJ1-6; tentative D call: TRBD1 (5 bases). CDR1 is MNHEY and CDR2 is SMNVEV in the germline V gene (reference sequence). This CDR3 comprises 16 residues. The V gene lost 6 bases and the J gene lost 0 bases, with 12 bases spanning the gap. The CDR3 bases are TGTGCCAGCAGACGGGGACCTAGCTCCTATAATTCACCCCTCCACTTT. As protein: CASRRGPSSYNSPLHF.

V gene TRBV7-9 combines with J gene TRBJ2-1; weak D call: TRBD2 (5 bases). This CDR3 is 15 amino acids long. V lost 2 bases to trimming and J lost 5 bases, with 13 bases between them. Germline CDR1 SEHNR, CDR2 FQNEAQ (reference sequence). The CDR3 here is CASSLYTRTHNEQFF. DNA for the CDR3: TGTGCCAGCAGCTTATATACGAGGACTCACAATGAGCAGTTCTTC.